This T cell receptor (beta chain) was identified in a study of blood T cell repertoires in COVID-19. On the study more broadly: The study drew acute and convalescent COVID-19 samples from the United States, Italy and Spain.

Remarks on this clone: The sample holds other DNA sequences that translate to the same CDR3.

The participants were between 18 and 89 years old and came from some 23 US areas. Grouping used clinical history reported by participants in a survey and questionnaire. TCRdb's copy holds only in-frame clones and misses some; the assay was immunoSEQ multiplex PCR. Of approximately 470,000 clones in the sample, around 90% were seen once. CDR3 length: 13 residues. V dropped 4 bases and J dropped 1 base, with 7 bases sitting between them. Germline V gene lookup returns CDR1 SGHTA and CDR2 FQGNSA. Material for sequencing was PBMCs or T cells enriched from blood (not recorded which). The clonotype originates from a woman younger than 35 who had recovered from COVID-19. The chain recombines TRBV7-2 with TRBJ1-2; weak D call: TRBD1 (5 bases). As DNA, the CDR3 is TGTGCCAGCAGCTCGGGGGGTAACTATGGCTACACCTTC. It codes for CASSSGGNYGYTF.